A single sample is the source of the 25 T cell receptor beta chains below, sequenced in a study of T-cell memory formation after mild COVID-19 (dated by TCRdb to the early 2020s). Receptors were amplified or captured by 5' RACE. TCRdb shows the sequencer as Illumina NovaSeq 6000. TCRdb cleaned the public reads at Q25 with fastp, built clones with MiXCR and kept in-frame beta chains. Rows are combined by CDR3 protein, so each entry shows the most common genes and DNA. The sample has about 100,000 distinct CDR3 sequences on record, roughly 10% of them singletons. Together, the top ten hold about two fifths of the sample. Specimen: PBMCs or a T cell subset sorted from them (not recorded which). The receptors stem from a man younger than 35 who had mild COVID-19 (a few samples of this study predate the infection). The sample titles of this study are shuffled in the database, so cell type and time point are left out; the donor was told from shared clones.

V gene TRBV7-2 combines with J gene TRBJ1-5; D is possibly TRBD1 (6 bases). This CDR3 has 17 residues. Germline lookup yields CDR1 SGHTA and CDR2 FQGNSA. The V gene lost 3 bases and the J gene lost 5 bases, with 20 bases spanning the gap. CDR3 in amino acids: CASSLDPGVVMDQPQHF. In DNA form, the CDR3 reads TGTGCCAGCAGCTTGGACCCAGGGGTAGTTATGGATCAGCCCCAGCATTTT.

The J gene is TRBJ2-7, the V gene TRBV6-2 or TRBV6-3; a possible D gene is TRBD1 (6 bases). The CDR3 covers 15 residues. V lost 4 bases and J lost 3, with 16 bases in between. Germline CDR1 and CDR2: MNHEY and SVGEGT. The CDR3 is CASSSLRGPLYEQYV. The CDR3 bases are TGTGCCAGCAGTTCCCTCAGGGGTCCACTCTACGAGCAGTACGTC.

This clonotype turned up a few times. J is TRBJ2-1 and V is TRBV6-2 or TRBV6-3, with TRBD1 identical over 7 bases. The CDR3 runs to 14 residues. Germline V lookup: CDR1 MNHEY, CDR2 SVGEGT. V shed 2 bases and J 8 bases; nucleotides not matched to a gene: 6. The DNA of the CDR3 is TGTGCCAGCAGTTACGAGGGGGCCTTGTATGAGCAGTTCTTC. Protein: CASSYEGALYEQFF.

This clonotype has a count of ten or more. The CDR3, as DNA: TGTGCCAGCAGCGGGTCGAAGGAGCGGGGATTAGATACGCAGTATTTT. Protein sequence: CASSGSKERGLDTQYF. The rearrangement links TRBV7-2 to TRBJ2-3; 7 bases align to TRBD2. J was trimmed by 5 bases and V by 5 bases; bases with no gene match: 13. Germline V gene sequence: CDR1 SGHTA, CDR2 FQGNSA. The CDR3 covers 16 residues. Full variable domain (outside the CDR3, taken from reference TRBV7-2 and TRBJ2-3): GAGVSQSPSNKVTEKGKDVELRCDPISGHTALYWYRQSLGQGLEFLIYFQGNSAPDKSGLPSDRFSAERTGGSVSTLTIQRTQQEDSAVYLCASSGSKERGLDTQYFGPGTRLTVL.

The V gene is TRBV9, the J gene TRBJ1-2; 12 positions agree with TRBD1. CDR3 length: 14 amino acids. Germline trimming cut 4 bases from V and 7 bases from J; bases unmatched to any gene: 5. Germline CDR1 SGDLS, CDR2 YYNGEE. DNA for the CDR3: TGTGCCAGCAGCTACGGGACAGGGGGCACTGGCTACACCTTC. It yields the protein CASSYGTGGTGYTF. The variable domain in full, completed from reference TRBV9 and TRBJ1-2, reads DSGVTQTPKHLITATGQRVTLRCSPRSGDLSVYWYQQSLDQGLQFLIQYYNGEERAKGNILERFSAQQFPDLHSELNLSSLELGDSALYFCASSYGTGGTGYTFGSGTRLTVV.

The genes are TRBV7-6 and TRBJ2-5; perhaps TRBD2 as D (5 bases). Trimming left V 5 bases short and J 7 bases short, with 14 bases between. This CDR3 comprises 13 residues. Germline V gene lookup returns CDR1 SGHVS and CDR2 FNYEAQ. This chain's CDR3 is CASSPPDRGTQYF. The CDR3 DNA sequence: TGTGCCAGCAGCCCGCCCGACCGGGGGACCCAGTACTTC.

This clonotype has ten or more counts. V gene TRBV7-6 combines with J gene TRBJ2-7; 11 bases line up with TRBD2. The CDR3 totals 21 residues. Per germline, CDR1 SGHVS and CDR2 FNYEAQ. V was clipped by 0 bases and J by 1 base; unmatched bases: 17. DNA of the CDR3: TGTGCCAGCAGCTTAGCTCCCGGAGGTCTAGCGGGGGGCCACCGATCCTACGAGCAGTACTTC. As protein: CASSLAPGGLAGGHRSYEQYF.

The chain is built from TRBV7-9 and TRBJ2-5; D is possibly TRBD1 or TRBD2 (5 bases each). Per germline, CDR1 SEHNR and CDR2 FQNEAQ (reference sequence). Trimming shortened V by 4 bases and J by 2 bases, and 11 bases separated the two germline ends. The CDR3 length is 14 residues. The CDR3 region has the DNA TGTGCCAGCAGCTCGCAGGGACCGCAAGAGACCCAGTACTTC. It is translated as CASSSQGPQETQYF.

This clonotype was counted a few times. The gene calls are TRBV6-5 and TRBJ2-1; D is perhaps TRBD1 or TRBD2 (5 bases each). From germline, CDR1 is MNHEY and CDR2 SVGAGI. The CDR3 contains 15 residues. V was cut by 2 bases and J by 4 bases, with 12 bases left in between. The CDR3 sequence: CASSYVQGEYNEQFF. In DNA form, the CDR3 reads TGTGCCAGCAGTTACGTCCAGGGAGAATACAATGAGCAGTTCTTC.

This clonotype showed up many times. The rearrangement links TRBV12-3 or TRBV12-4 to TRBJ1-2, with D perhaps TRBD1 (5 bases). V was shortened by 6 bases and J by 4 bases, with 9 bases between the two germline ends. The length of the CDR3 is 12 residues. CDR3 amino acids: CASRGEVYGYTF. Here the CDR3 DNA reads TGTGCCAGCAGGGGGGAAGTCTATGGCTACACCTTC.

This clonotype was observed a handful of times. V is TRBV20-1 and J is TRBJ2-7; D unclear. In germline, CDR1 is DFQATT, CDR2 SNEGSKA (reference sequence). The CDR3 has 13 residues. Trimming pared 1 base from V and 3 bases from J, leaving 10 bases between. The CDR3 reads CSARGGIGYEQYF. CDR3 nucleotides: TGCAGTGCTAGAGGCGGAATCGGCTACGAGCAGTACTTC.

This clonotype came up many times. The chain joins TRBV12-3 or TRBV12-4 to TRBJ1-2; TRBD1 matches at 7 bases. V dropped 7 bases and J dropped 4; count of bases not matched to a gene: 6. The CDR3 covers 13 residues. This CDR3 is CASTLGQFYGYTF. The CDR3 bases are TGTGCCAGCACCCTGGGACAGTTCTATGGCTACACCTTC.

This clonotype is deemed medium-sized (0.01 to 0.1%). The chain employs TRBV4-2 and TRBJ2-2; 8 bases match TRBD2. Germline V gene sequence: CDR1 LGHNA, CDR2 YNFKEQ. V was pared by 0 bases and J by 4 bases, with 4 bases of the junction left unmatched. The CDR3 is made up of 16 amino acids. DNA of the CDR3: TGTGCCAGCAGCCAAGATCCGGGGGGGGCCACCGGGGAGCTGTTTTTT. Its protein is CASSQDPGGATGELFF.

The table lists this clonotype with many counts. The chain uses TRBV20-1 and TRBJ2-1; D is possibly TRBD1 (5 bases). Looked up from germline, CDR1 is DFQATT and CDR2 is SNEGSKA (reference sequence). V lost 6 bases to trimming and J lost 5 bases, with 26 bases between them. This CDR3 spans 17 amino acids. CDR3 nucleotides: TGCAGTGCCCAGGAAACGTTTTCTCGGACATTGAACAATGAGCAGTTCTTC. Encoded protein: CSAQETFSRTLNNEQFF.

This clonotype has only a few counts. The chain recombines TRBV18 with TRBJ2-7; D is ambiguous. This CDR3 contains 13 residues. Germline-derived CDR1 and CDR2 are KGHSH and LQKENI. V lost 2 bases to trimming and J lost 3 bases, with 8 bases between them. The CDR3 region has the DNA TGTGCCAGCTCACCAGGGCCTAACTACGAGCAGTACTTC. Translating it yields CASSPGPNYEQYF.

This clonotype showed up just a few times. The chain couples TRBV19 to TRBJ2-2; a weak D match, TRBD1 (5 bases). CDR1 LNHDA and CDR2 SQIVND come from the germline V gene (reference sequence). Deletions cut 7 bases from V and 3 bases from J, with 12 bases between. The CDR3 totals 14 residues. The CDR3 region is CASKGYRYTGELFF. The DNA for the CDR3 is TGTGCCAGTAAGGGGTACAGATACACCGGGGAGCTGTTTTTT.

This chain connects TRBV9 to TRBJ1-1; D might be TRBD1 (5 bases). Trimming stripped 3 bases from V and 0 bases from J, with 6 bases between. Per germline, CDR1 SGDLS and CDR2 YYNGEE. The CDR3 is 13 residues long. CDR3 sequence: CASSAGMNTEAFF. Here the CDR3 DNA reads TGTGCCAGCAGCGCAGGGATGAACACTGAAGCTTTCTTT.

This sequence joins TRBV7-9 and TRBJ2-7; TRBD2 aligns across 7 bases. Germline CDR1 reads SEHNR; CDR2 reads FQNEAQ (reference sequence). The CDR3 covers 17 residues. The V segment lost 5 bases and the J segment 1 base; nucleotides outside the gene matches: 14. The CDR3 sequence is CASSPGGRAGESYEQYV. The CDR3 DNA follows: TGTGCCAGCAGCCCCGGGGGTCGGGCGGGGGAATCCTACGAGCAGTACGTC.

This chain uses TRBV7-2 with TRBJ2-1; tentatively, D is TRBD2 (6 bases). Germline-derived CDR1 and CDR2 are SGHTA and FQGNSA. The germline V and J ends were trimmed by 6 bases and 10 bases, with 13 bases remaining between them. This CDR3 has 12 amino acids. For the CDR3, the DNA is TGTGCCAGCAGACTCGGGGGTTGGGAGCAGTTCTTC. It codes for CASRLGGWEQFF. Complete variable domain (other parts from reference TRBV7-2 and TRBJ2-1): GAGVSQSPSNKVTEKGKDVELRCDPISGHTALYWYRQSLGQGLEFLIYFQGNSAPDKSGLPSDRFSAERTGGSVSTLTIQRTQQEDSAVYLCASRLGGWEQFFGPGTRLTVL.

The V and J genes are TRBV6-5 and TRBJ1-1; possibly TRBD1 for D (5 bases). Trimming took 0 bases from V and 4 from J, leaving 9 bases between them. Germline loops: CDR1 MNHEY, CDR2 SVGAGI. This CDR3 is 14 amino acids long. DNA of the CDR3: TGTGCCAGCAGTTACTCCGGGGGAGTCACTGAAGCTTTCTTT. Its protein product is CASSYSGGVTEAFF.

This clonotype was detected only once. V usage is TRBV3-1 and J usage is TRBJ1-3; D gene uncertain. The CDR3 sequence is 16 residues long. CDR1 and CDR2 from the germline V gene are LGHDT and YNNKEL (reference sequence). The ends were cut back, 1 base at V and 0 bases at J, with 10 bases in the middle. The CDR3 DNA reads as TGTGCCAGCAGCCAAGTCGGACGGTTCTCTGGAAACACCATATATTTT. Protein sequence: CASSQVGRFSGNTIYF.

The chain uses TRBV5-5 and TRBJ2-5, with D perhaps TRBD1 (6 bases). This CDR3 is 18 amino acids long. The V end was cut by 4 bases, the J end by 3 bases, with 25 bases between. Germline loops: CDR1 SGHKS, CDR2 YYEKEE (reference sequence). CDR3 nucleotides: TGTGCCAGCAGCCCACTTCAGGGGAGCCGAATTTTAGAAGAGACCCAGTACTTC. Its protein is CASSPLQGSRILEETQYF. The complete variable domain, with remaining parts taken from reference TRBV5-5 and TRBJ2-5, reads DAGVTQSPTHLIKTRGQQVTLRCSPISGHKSVSWYQQVLGQGPQFIFQYYEKEERGRGNFPDRFSARQFPNYSSELNVNALLLGDSALYLCASSPLQGSRILEETQYFGPGTRLLVL.

The chain links TRBV2 to TRBJ1-2; D unresolved. The germline V gene has CDR1 SNHLY and CDR2 FYNNEI. There are 13 residues in the CDR3. V lost 7 bases to trimming and J lost 4 bases, with 13 bases between them. The CDR3 region is CASTVQVFYGYTF. CDR3 nucleotides: TGTGCCAGCACAGTGCAAGTCTTCTATGGCTACACCTTC.

The rearrangement joins TRBV18 to TRBJ2-1; possible D gene TRBD1, 5 bases. Germline V CDR1 and CDR2: KGHSH, LQKENI. This CDR3 comprises 16 residues. The V end lost 6 bases, the J end lost 1 base, and 16 bases lay between the germline ends. Here the CDR3 DNA reads TGTGCCAGCTCGCCGGCTGGGGCATTGTCCTACAATGAGCAGTTCTTC. It codes for CASSPAGALSYNEQFF. The variable domain in full, with the rest retrieved from reference TRBV18 and TRBJ2-1, is NAGVMQNPRHLVRRRGQEARLRCSPMKGHSHVYWYRQLPEEGLKFMVYLQKENIIDESGMPKERFSAEFPKEGPSILRIQQVVRGDSAAYFCASSPAGALSYNEQFFGPGTRLTVL.

J is TRBJ2-3 and V is TRBV20-1; D possibly matches TRBD1 or TRBD2 (7 bases each). CDR3 size: 12 residues. Germline V gene lookup returns CDR1 DFQATT and CDR2 SNEGSKA (reference sequence). The V end was cut by 6 bases, the J end by 8 bases, with 15 bases between. This CDR3 reads CSARGGDGTQYF. CDR3 sequence (DNA): TGCAGTGCCAGGGGGGGAGATGGTACGCAGTATTTT.